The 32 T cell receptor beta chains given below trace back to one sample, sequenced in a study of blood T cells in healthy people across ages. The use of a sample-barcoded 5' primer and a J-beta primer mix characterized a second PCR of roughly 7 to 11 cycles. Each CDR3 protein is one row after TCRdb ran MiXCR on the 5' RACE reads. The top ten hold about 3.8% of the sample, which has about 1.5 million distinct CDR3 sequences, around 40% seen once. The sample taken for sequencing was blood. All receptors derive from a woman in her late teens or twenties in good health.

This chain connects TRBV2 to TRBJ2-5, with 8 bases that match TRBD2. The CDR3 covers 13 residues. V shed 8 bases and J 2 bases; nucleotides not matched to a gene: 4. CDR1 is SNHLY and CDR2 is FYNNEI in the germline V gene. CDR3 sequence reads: CASRQRGQETQYF. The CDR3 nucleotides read TGTGCCAGCCGCCAGCGGGGGCAAGAGACCCAGTACTTC.

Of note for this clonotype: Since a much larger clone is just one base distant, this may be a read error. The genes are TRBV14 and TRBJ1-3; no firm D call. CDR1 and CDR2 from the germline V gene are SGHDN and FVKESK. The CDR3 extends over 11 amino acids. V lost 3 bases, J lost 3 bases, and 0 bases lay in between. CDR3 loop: CASSHGNTIYF. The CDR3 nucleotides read TGTGCCAGCAGCCATGGAAACACCATATATTTT.

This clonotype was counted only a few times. For the CDR3, the DNA is TGTGCCAGCAGCCAAGATCGAGGACAGGGTGGATATGGCTACACCTTC. Its protein product is CASSQDRGQGGYGYTF. The gene calls are TRBV14 and TRBJ1-2, with 8 bases fitting TRBD1. CDR1 is SGHDN, CDR2 FVKESK, per germline. The junction had 8 bases not matched to a gene; V was cut back by 0 bases and J by 5 bases. This CDR3 region has 16 residues.

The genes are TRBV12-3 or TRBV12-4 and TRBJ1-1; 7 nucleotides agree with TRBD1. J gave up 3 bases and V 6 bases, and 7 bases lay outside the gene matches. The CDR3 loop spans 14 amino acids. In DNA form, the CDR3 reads TGTGCCAGCAGCCATTCCACAGGGGACACTGAAGCTTTCTTT. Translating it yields CASSHSTGDTEAFF.

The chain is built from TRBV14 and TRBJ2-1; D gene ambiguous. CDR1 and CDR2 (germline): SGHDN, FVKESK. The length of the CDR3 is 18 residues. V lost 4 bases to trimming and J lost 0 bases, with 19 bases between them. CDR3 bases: TGTGCCAGCAGCCTCCACAGAGGAACGTATGGCTCCTACAATGAGCAGTTCTTC. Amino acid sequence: CASSLHRGTYGSYNEQFF.

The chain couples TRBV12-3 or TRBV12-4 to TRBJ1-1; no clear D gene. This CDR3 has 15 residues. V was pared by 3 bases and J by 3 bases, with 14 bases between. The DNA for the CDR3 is TGTGCCAGCAGTTTGGCCCTCGGCGTAGACACTGAAGCTTTCTTT. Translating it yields CASSLALGVDTEAFF.

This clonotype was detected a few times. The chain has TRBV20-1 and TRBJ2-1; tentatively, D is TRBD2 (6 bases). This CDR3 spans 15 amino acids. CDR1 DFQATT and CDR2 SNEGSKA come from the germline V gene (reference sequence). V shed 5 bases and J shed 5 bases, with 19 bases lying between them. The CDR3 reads CSAVLRGGSHNEQFF. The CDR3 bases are TGCAGTGCTGTCCTTCGGGGAGGTAGCCACAATGAGCAGTTCTTC.

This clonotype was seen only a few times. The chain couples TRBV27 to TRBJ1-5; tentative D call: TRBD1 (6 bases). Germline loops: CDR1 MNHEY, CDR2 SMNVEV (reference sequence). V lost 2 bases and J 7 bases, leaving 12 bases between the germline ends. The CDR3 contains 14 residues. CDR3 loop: CASSLMGARQPQHF. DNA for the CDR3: TGTGCCAGCAGTTTAATGGGGGCTCGGCAGCCCCAGCATTTT.

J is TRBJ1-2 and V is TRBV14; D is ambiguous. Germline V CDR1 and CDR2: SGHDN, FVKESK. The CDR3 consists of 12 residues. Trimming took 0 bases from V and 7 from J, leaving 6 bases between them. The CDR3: CASSQDGCGYTF. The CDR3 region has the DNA TGTGCCAGCAGCCAAGATGGTTGTGGCTACACCTTC.

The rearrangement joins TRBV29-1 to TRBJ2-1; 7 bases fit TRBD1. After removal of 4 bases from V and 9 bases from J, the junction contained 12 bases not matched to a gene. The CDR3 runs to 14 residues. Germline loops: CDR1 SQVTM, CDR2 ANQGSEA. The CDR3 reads CSVASGQRLSEQFF. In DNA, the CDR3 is TGCAGCGTTGCTTCGGGACAGAGATTGAGTGAGCAGTTCTTC.

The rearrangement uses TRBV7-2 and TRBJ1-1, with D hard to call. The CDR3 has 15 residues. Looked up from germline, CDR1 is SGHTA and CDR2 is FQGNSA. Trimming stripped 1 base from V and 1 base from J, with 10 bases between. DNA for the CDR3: TGTGCCAGCAGCTTAGGCCGGGGATGGAACACTGAAGCTTTCTTT. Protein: CASSLGRGWNTEAFF.

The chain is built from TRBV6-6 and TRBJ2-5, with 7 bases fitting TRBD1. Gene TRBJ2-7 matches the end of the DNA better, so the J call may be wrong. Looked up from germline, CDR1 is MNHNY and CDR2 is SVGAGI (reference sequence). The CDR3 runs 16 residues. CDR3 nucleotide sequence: TGTGCCAGCAGTTACTCGAAGACGGGACAGAACTACGAGCAGTACTTC. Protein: CASSYSKTGQNYEQYF.

As DNA, the CDR3 is TGTGCCAGCAGGCTCCTCTGGCGGGAGGGCCAAGATACGCAGTATTTT. Its translation: CASRLLWREGQDTQYF. This chain links TRBV27 with TRBJ2-3; 9 bases are shared with TRBD2. The CDR3 is 16 residues long. After removal of 6 bases from V and 5 bases from J, the junction contained 12 bases not matched to a gene. Germline V lookup: CDR1 MNHEY, CDR2 SMNVEV (reference sequence).

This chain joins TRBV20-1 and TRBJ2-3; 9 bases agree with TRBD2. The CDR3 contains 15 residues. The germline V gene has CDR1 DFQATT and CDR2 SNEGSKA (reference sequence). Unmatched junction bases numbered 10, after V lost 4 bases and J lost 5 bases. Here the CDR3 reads CSAMSVAGAIDTQYF. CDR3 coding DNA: TGCAGTGCTATGTCGGTAGCGGGAGCGATAGATACGCAGTATTTT.

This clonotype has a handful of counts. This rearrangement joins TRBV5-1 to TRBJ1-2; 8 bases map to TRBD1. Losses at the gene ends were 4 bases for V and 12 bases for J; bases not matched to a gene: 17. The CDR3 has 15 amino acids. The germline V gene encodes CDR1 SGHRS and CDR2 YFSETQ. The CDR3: CASSPRLQTGAVNTF. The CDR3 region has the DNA TGCGCCAGCAGCCCTCGACTCCAGACAGGGGCGGTTAACACCTTC.

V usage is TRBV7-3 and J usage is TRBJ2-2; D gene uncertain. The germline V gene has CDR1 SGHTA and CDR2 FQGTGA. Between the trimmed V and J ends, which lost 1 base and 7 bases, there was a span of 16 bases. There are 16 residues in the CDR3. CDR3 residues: CASSLRPSAEGGELFF. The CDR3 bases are TGTGCCAGCAGCTTAAGACCGTCGGCTGAAGGCGGGGAGCTGTTTTTT. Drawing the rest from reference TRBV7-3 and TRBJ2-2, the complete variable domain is GAGVSQTPSNKVTEKGKYVELRCDPISGHTALYWYRQSLGQGPEFLIYFQGTGAADDSGLPNDRFFAVRPEGSVSTLKIQRTERGDSAVYLCASSLRPSAEGGELFFGEGSRLTVL.

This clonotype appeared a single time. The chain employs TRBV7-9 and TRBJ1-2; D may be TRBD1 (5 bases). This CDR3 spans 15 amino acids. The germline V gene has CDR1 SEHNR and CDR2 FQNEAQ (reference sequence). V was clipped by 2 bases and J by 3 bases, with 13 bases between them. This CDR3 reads CASSLIGVGDYGYTF. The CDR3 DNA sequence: TGTGCCAGCAGCTTAATCGGCGTGGGGGACTATGGCTACACCTTC. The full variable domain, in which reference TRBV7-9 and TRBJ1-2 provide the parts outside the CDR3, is DTGVSQNPRHKITKRGQNVTFRCDPISEHNRLYWYRQTLGQGPEFLTYFQNEAQLEKSRLLSDRFSAERPKGSFSTLEIQRTEQGDSAMYLCASSLIGVGDYGYTFGSGTRLTVV.

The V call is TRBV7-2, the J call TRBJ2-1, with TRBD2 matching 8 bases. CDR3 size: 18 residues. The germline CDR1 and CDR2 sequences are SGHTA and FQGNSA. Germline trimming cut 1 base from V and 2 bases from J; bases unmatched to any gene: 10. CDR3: CASSLVNSFGGAYNEQFF. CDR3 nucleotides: TGTGCCAGCAGCTTAGTAAATTCGTTCGGGGGGGCCTACAATGAGCAGTTCTTC.

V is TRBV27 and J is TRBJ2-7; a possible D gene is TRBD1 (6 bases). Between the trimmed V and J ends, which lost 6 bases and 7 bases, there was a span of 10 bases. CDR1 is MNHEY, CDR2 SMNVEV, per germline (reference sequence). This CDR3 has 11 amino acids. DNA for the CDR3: TGTGCCAGCAGGGGGGCCTGTGAGCAGTACTTC. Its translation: CASRGACEQYF.

The CDR3 DNA reads as TGCAGTGCGAGACGTCGGCGGGGGGGAACAGATACGCAGTATTTT. It specifies CSARRRRGGTDTQYF. V is TRBV20-1 and J is TRBJ2-3; TRBD2 agrees at 9 bases. V was clipped by 6 bases and J by 3 bases; unmatched bases: 10. The germline gives CDR1 DFQATT, CDR2 SNEGSKA (reference sequence). The CDR3 is made up of 15 amino acids.

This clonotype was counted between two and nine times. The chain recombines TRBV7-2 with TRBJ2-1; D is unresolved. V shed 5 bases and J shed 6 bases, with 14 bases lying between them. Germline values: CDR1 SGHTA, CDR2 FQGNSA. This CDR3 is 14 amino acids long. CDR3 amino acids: CASSVSPMSNEQFF. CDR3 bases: TGTGCCAGCAGCGTCTCCCCGATGAGCAATGAGCAGTTCTTC. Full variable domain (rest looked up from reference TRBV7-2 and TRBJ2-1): GAGVSQSPSNKVTEKGKDVELRCDPISGHTALYWYRQSLGQGLEFLIYFQGNSAPDKSGLPSDRFSAERTGGSVSTLTIQRTQQEDSAVYLCASSVSPMSNEQFFGPGTRLTVL.

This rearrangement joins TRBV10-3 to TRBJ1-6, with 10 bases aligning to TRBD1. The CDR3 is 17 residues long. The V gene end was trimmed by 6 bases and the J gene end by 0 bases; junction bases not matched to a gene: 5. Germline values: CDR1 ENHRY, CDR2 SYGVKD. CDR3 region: CAISERTGGSYNSPLHF. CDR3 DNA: TGTGCCATCAGCGAGCGGACAGGGGGCTCCTATAATTCACCCCTCCACTTT.

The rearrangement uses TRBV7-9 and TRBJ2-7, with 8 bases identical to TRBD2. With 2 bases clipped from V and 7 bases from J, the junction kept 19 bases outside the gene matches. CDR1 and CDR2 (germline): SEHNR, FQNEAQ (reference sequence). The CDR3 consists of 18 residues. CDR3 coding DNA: TGTGCCAGCAGCTTACCCGGGAAGCGGGGGATGGTCTCGGGAGAGCAGTACTTC. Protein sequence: CASSLPGKRGMVSGEQYF. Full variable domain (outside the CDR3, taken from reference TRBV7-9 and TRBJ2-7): DTGVSQNPRHKITKRGQNVTFRCDPISEHNRLYWYRQTLGQGPEFLTYFQNEAQLEKSRLLSDRFSAERPKGSFSTLEIQRTEQGDSAMYLCASSLPGKRGMVSGEQYFGPGTRLTVT.

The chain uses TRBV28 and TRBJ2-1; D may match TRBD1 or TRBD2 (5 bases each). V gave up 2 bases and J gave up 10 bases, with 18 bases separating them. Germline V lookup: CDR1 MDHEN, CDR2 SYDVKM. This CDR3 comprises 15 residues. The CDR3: CASSLAGTREYEQFF. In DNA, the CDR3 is TGTGCCAGCAGTTTAGCCGGGACCCGAGAATACGAGCAGTTCTTC.

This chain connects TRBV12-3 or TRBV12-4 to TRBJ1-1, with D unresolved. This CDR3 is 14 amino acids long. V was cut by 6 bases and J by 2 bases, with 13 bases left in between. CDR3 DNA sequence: TGTGCCAGCAGCTCTCACCCCTTAAACACTGAAGCTTTCTTT. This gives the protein CASSSHPLNTEAFF.

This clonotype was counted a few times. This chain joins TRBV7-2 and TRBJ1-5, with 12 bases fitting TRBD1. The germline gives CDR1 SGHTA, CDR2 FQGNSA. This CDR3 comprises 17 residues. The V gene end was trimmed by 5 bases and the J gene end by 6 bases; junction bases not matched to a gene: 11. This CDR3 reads CASSPGQGAHFVQPQHF. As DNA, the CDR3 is TGTGCCAGCAGCCCGGGACAGGGGGCGCATTTCGTTCAGCCCCAGCATTTT.

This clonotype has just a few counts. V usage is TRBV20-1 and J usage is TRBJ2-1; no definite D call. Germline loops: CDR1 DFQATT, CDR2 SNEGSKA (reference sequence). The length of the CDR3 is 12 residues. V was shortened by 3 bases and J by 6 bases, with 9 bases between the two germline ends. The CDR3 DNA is TGCAGTGCTAGCGGGCTGGGCAATGAGCAGTTCTTC. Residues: CSASGLGNEQFF.

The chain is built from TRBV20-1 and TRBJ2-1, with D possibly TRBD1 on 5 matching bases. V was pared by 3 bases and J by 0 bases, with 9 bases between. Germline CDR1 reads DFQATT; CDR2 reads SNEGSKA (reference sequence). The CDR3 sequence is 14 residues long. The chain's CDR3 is CSASDTGSYNEQFF. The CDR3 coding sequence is TGCAGTGCTAGTGATACAGGCTCCTACAATGAGCAGTTCTTC.

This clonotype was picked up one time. The CDR3 DNA follows: TGTGCCATCAGTGAGTCGATTGGGAGAAGCTCTGGGGCCAACGTCCTGACTTTC. Its protein is CAISESIGRSSGANVLTF. The genes are TRBV10-3 and TRBJ2-6; D is perhaps TRBD2 (5 bases). CDR1 ENHRY and CDR2 SYGVKD come from the germline V gene. The CDR3 spans 18 residues. V was clipped by 0 bases and J by 0 bases, with 12 bases between them.

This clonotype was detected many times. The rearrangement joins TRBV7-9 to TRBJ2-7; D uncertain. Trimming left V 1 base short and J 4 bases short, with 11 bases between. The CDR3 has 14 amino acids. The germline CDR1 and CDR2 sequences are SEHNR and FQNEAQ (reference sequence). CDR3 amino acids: CASSLEDINYEQYF. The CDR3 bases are TGTGCCAGCAGCTTAGAGGATATCAATTACGAGCAGTACTTC.

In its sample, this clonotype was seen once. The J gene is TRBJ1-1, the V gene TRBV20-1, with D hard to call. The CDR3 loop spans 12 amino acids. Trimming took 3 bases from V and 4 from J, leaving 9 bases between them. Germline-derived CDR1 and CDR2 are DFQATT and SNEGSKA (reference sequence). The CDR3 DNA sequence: TGCAGTGCTAGGGCGGCGGGCACTGAAGCTTTCTTT. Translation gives CSARAAGTEAFF.

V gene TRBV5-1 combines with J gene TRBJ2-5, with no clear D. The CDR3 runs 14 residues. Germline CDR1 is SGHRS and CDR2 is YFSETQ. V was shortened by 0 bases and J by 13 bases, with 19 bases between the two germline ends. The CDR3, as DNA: TGCGCCAGCAGCTTGGGGCCCCCGAATCATGAGCGGTACTTC. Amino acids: CASSLGPPNHERYF.